This T cell receptor beta chain was recorded in a study of shared clonotypes between healthy human individuals. Sequencing used immunoSEQ multiplex PCR; TCRdb keeps in-frame clones, though not all of them. The table includes roughly 2 million clones, under 97% detected once. This clone was seen once. Germline V gene lookup returns CDR1 SQVTM and CDR2 ANQGSEA. The V gene lost 1 base and the J gene lost 2 bases, with 16 bases spanning the gap. The CDR3 is made up of 16 amino acids. The sample comprised naive CD4+ T cells sorted from blood. Subset reported: CD45RA+ positively selected. This chain uses TRBV29-1 with TRBJ2-3; D perhaps matches TRBD1 (5 bases). This TCR was recovered from a man between 18 and 29 years old in good health. CDR3 DNA: TGCAGCGTTGAAGCTCTATTGACAGAGCTCACAGATACGCAGTATTTT. Translating it yields CSVEALLTELTDTQYF.